Described below is a single T cell receptor (beta chain) sequence and its context. Antigen unknown. The source of the sample is a study of OX40 agonist ivuxolimab in advanced cancers. Germline CDR1 and CDR2: LNHDA and SQIVND (reference sequence). CDR3 length equals 15 residues. V lost 6 bases and J lost 3, with 17 bases in between. Libraries were prepared by immunoSEQ multiplex PCR; TCRdb keeps only in-frame clonotypes and omits some of them. This sample carries 75,000 to 90,000 clones, more than 75% of them seen once, and the ten largest clones take roughly 1.6%. General study results and limits: Nonresponders included some who also had low normalized T-cell clonal expansion. Near-lowest levels of clonal expansion characterized partial responders at 0.1-3.0 mg/kg.

V and J are TRBV19 and TRBJ1-2; D not certain. Specimen: CD4+ or CD8+ T cells sorted from blood, collected in a trial of the OX40 agonist ivuxolimab. This receptor was obtained from an adult with an advanced solid tumor such as melanoma, head and neck, liver or kidney cancer. CDR3 protein: CASRPPGRIDYGYTF. The CDR3 nucleotides are TGTGCCAGTAGACCACCAGGACGGATAGACTATGGCTACACCTTC.